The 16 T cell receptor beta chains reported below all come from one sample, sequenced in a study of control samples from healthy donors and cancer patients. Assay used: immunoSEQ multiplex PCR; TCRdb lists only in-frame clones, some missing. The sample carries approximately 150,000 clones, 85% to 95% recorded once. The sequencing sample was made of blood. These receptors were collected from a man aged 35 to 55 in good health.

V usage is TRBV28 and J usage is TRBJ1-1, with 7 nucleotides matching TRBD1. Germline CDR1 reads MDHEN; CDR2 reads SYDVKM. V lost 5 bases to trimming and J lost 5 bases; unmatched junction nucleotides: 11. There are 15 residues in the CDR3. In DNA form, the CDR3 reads TGTGCCAGCAGTCGTGGACAGGCCGGGGGGACTGAAGCTTTCTTT. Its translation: CASSRGQAGGTEAFF.

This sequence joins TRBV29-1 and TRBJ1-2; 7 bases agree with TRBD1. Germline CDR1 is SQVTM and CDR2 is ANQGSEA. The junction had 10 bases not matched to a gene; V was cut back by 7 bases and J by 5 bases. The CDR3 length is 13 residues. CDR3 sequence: CSGYEDRIYGYTF. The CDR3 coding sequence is TGCAGCGGTTATGAGGACAGGATTTATGGCTACACCTTC.

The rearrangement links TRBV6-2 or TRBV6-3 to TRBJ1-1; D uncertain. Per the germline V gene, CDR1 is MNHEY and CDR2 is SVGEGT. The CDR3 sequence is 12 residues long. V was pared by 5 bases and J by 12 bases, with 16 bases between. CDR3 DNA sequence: TGTGCCAGCAGTCTAGGAACGGAGATTTCTTTCTTT. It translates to CASSLGTEISFF.

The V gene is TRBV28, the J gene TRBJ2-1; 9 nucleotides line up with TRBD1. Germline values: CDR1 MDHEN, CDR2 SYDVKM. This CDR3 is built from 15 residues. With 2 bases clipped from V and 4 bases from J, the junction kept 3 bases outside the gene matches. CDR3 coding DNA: TGTGCCAGCAGTTTAGTCGACAGGGGGTACAATGAGCAGTTCTTC. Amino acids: CASSLVDRGYNEQFF. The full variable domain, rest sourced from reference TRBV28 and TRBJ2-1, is DVKVTQSSRYLVKRTGEKVFLECVQDMDHENMFWYRQDPGLGLRLIYFSYDVKMKEKGDIPEGYSVSREKKERFSLILESASTNQTSMYLCASSLVDRGYNEQFFGPGTRLTVL.

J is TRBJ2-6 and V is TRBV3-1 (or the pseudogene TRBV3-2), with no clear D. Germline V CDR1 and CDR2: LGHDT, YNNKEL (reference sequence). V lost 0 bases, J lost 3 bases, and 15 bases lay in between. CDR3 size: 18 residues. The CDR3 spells CASSQDRLRASGANVLTF. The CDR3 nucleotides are TGTGCCAGCAGCCAAGATAGGCTAAGGGCTAGTGGGGCCAACGTCCTGACTTTC.

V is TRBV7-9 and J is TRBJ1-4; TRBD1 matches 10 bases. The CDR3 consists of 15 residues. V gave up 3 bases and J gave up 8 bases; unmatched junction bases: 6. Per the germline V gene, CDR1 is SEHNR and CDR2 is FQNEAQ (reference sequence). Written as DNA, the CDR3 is TGTGCCAGCAGCTTGATTGGGACAGGGGTGGAAAAACTGTTTTTT. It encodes CASSLIGTGVEKLFF.

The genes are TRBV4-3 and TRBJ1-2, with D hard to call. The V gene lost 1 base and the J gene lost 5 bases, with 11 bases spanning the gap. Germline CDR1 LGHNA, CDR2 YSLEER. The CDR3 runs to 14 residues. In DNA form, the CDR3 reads TGCGCCAGCAGCCAAGGAAGGACCTGGTATGGCTACACCTTC. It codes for CASSQGRTWYGYTF.

The DNA for the CDR3 is TGTGCCAGCAGTTACCGACAGGGGACCGAGCAGTACTTC. As protein: CASSYRQGTEQYF. The rearrangement links TRBV6-5 to TRBJ2-7; 8 nucleotides line up with TRBD1. The junction had 3 bases not matched to a gene; V was cut back by 2 bases and J by 6 bases. There are 13 residues in the CDR3. Germline V gene lookup returns CDR1 MNHEY and CDR2 SVGAGI.

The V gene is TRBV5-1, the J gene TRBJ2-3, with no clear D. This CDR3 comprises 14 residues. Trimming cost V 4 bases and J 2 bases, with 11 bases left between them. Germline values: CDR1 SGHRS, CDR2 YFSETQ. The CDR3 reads CASSRDSYTDTQYF. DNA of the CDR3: TGCGCCAGCAGCCGCGACTCATACACAGATACGCAGTATTTT. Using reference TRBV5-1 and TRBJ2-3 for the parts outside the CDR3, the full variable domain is KAGVTQTPRYLIKTRGQQVTLSCSPISGHRSVSWYQQTPGQGLQFLFEYFSETQRNKGNFPGRFSGRQFSNSRSEMNVSTLELGDSALYLCASSRDSYTDTQYFGPGTRLTVL.

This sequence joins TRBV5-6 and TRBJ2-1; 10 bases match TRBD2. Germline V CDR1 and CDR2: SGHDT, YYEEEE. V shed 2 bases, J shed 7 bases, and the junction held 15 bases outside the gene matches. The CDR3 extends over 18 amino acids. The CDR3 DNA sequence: TGTGCCAGCAGCTTCGGACTAGCGGACTTTAATAAAAATAATGAGCAGTTCTTC. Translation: CASSFGLADFNKNNEQFF.

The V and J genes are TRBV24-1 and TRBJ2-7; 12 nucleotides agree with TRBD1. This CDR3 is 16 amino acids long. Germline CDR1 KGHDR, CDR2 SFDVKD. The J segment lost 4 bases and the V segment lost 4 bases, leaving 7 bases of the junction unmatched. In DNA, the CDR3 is TGTGCCACCAGTGAAGCCGGGACAGGGGGCGATTACGAGCAGTACTTC. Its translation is CATSEAGTGGDYEQYF.

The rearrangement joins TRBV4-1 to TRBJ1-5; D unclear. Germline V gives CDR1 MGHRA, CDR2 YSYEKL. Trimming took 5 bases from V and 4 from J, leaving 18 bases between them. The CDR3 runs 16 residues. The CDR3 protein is CASSYHSRYPNQPQHF. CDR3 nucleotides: TGCGCCAGCAGCTATCATTCTAGATATCCTAATCAGCCCCAGCATTTT.

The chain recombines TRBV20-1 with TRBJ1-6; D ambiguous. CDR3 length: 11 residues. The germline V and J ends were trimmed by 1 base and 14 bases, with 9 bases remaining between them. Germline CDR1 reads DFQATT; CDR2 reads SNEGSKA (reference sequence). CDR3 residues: CSARGPDTLHF. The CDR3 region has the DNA TGCAGTGCTAGAGGCCCCGACACCCTCCACTTT.

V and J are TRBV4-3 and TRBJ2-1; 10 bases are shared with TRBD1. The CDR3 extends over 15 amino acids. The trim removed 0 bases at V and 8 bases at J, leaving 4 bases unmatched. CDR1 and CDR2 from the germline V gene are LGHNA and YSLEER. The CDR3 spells CASSQEGTGDDEQFF. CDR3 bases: TGCGCCAGCAGCCAAGAAGGGACAGGGGACGATGAGCAGTTCTTC.

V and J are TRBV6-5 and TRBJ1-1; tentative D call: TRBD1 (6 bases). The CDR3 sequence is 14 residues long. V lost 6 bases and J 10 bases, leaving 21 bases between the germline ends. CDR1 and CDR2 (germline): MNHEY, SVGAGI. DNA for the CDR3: TGTGCCAGCAGGATGGACAGAAACTTTCGTGCAGCTTTCTTT. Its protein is CASRMDRNFRAAFF.

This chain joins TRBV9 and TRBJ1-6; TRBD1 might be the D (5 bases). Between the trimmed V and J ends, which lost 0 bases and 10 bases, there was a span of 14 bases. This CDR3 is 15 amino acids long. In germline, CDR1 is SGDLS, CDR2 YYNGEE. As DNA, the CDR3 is TGTGCCAGCAGCGTAGATGACAGTGGGAGATCACCCCTCCACTTT. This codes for CASSVDDSGRSPLHF.